The 7 T cell receptor beta chains presented below share a single source sample, sequenced in a study of blood T cell repertoires in COVID-19. Profiled with immunoSEQ multiplex PCR; TCRdb holds only in-frame clones, not every one. The repertoire holds about 99,000 clones, with 70% to 90% as singletons. The sequenced sample consisted of peripheral blood. These TCRs come from a human donor in a cohort sampled during active COVID-19.

The genes are TRBV7-2 and TRBJ1-5; D is unresolved. Between the trimmed V and J ends, which lost 1 base and 4 bases, there was a span of 8 bases. The CDR3 extends over 14 amino acids. The germline V gene has CDR1 SGHTA and CDR2 FQGNSA. The CDR3 bases are TGTGCCAGCAGCTTAGTGGCGGGTAATCAGCCCCAGCATTTT. Encoded protein: CASSLVAGNQPQHF.

The chain is built from TRBV10-3 and TRBJ2-1, with 8 bases identical to TRBD2. Germline-derived CDR1 and CDR2 are ENHRY and SYGVKD. The CDR3 totals 13 residues. V dropped 4 bases and J dropped 7; count of bases not matched to a gene: 3. The CDR3 DNA reads TGTGCCATCAGTGTGACTAGCGCTAATGAGCAGTTCTTC. Residues: CAISVTSANEQFF.

The table lists this clone with a count of one. The V and J genes are TRBV19 and TRBJ2-1; TRBD1 matches 8 bases. CDR1 and CDR2 from the germline V gene are LNHDA and SQIVND (reference sequence). The V gene end was trimmed by 5 bases and the J gene end by 8 bases; junction bases not matched to a gene: 14. The CDR3 sequence is 16 residues long. CDR3 DNA: TGTGCCAGTAGTGTCCTGGACAGGGCCCGGAGGGATGAGCAGTTCTTC. This encodes CASSVLDRARRDEQFF.

V usage is TRBV5-1 and J usage is TRBJ2-3; 12 bases line up with TRBD1. J gave up 6 bases and V 4 bases, and 6 bases lay outside the gene matches. The germline V gene encodes CDR1 SGHRS and CDR2 YFSETQ. CDR3 length: 15 residues. The CDR3 sequence is CASSARDRGQDTQYF. CDR3 coding DNA: TGCGCCAGCAGCGCGCGGGACAGGGGGCAGGATACGCAGTATTTT. Looking up the rest from reference TRBV5-1 and TRBJ2-3 gives the full variable domain: KAGVTQTPRYLIKTRGQQVTLSCSPISGHRSVSWYQQTPGQGLQFLFEYFSETQRNKGNFPGRFSGRQFSNSRSEMNVSTLELGDSALYLCASSARDRGQDTQYFGPGTRLTVL.

This chain connects TRBV10-3 to TRBJ2-5, with 7 bases fitting TRBD2. CDR3 length: 16 residues. Per the germline V gene, CDR1 is ENHRY and CDR2 is SYGVKD. V shed 0 bases and J 5 bases; nucleotides not matched to a gene: 9. The chain's CDR3 is CAISESTGTTWETQYF. For the CDR3, the DNA is TGTGCCATCAGTGAGTCCACCGGGACTACATGGGAGACCCAGTACTTC.

This sequence joins TRBV7-2 and TRBJ2-1, with D unresolved. V was cut by 5 bases and J by 8 bases, with 13 bases left in between. Germline CDR1 reads SGHTA; CDR2 reads FQGNSA. This CDR3 has 13 amino acids. The DNA of the CDR3 is TGTGCCAGCAGCCTTCCAACTAACTATGAGCAGTTCTTC. This sequence encodes CASSLPTNYEQFF.

J is TRBJ1-6 and V is TRBV3-1 (or the pseudogene TRBV3-2), with D tentatively TRBD1 (6 bases). V dropped 1 base and J dropped 7 bases, with 17 bases sitting between them. CDR3 length equals 17 residues. CDR1 is LGHDT and CDR2 is YNNKEL in the germline V gene (reference sequence). The CDR3 nucleotides read TGTGCCAGCAGCCAAGTGATCGGCGACAGGAGCAATTCACCCCTCCACTTT. Translation: CASSQVIGDRSNSPLHF.